One T cell receptor (beta chain) is described in this entry. Sequencing was performed with immunoSEQ multiplex PCR; in TCRdb, only in-frame clones are kept and a portion is missing. The table has about 6,800 clones, 88% seen once. The time point: 2015-2016 season, 7 days after influenza vaccination. Sorted blood CD4 subsets were sequenced before and after adults received seasonal inactivated influenza vaccine. Vaccine contraindications, substance abuse, HIV/AIDS, active malignancy and active illness excluded donors. The data belong to a study of follicular helper T cells after annual influenza vaccination. This sequence was found in an adult who received the influenza vaccine. Sequenced here: CXCR5+ CD38- circulating T follicular helper cells from blood, sampled 7 days after influenza vaccination. Subset in this sample: circulating Tfh, non-naive CD4+CXCR5+PD-1+ (ICOS+CD38+ or ICOS-CD38-).

In nucleotides, the CDR3 is TGTGCCAGCAGCTTAGCCCCCCCGAGGCTTGCTAATGAAAAACTGTTTTTT. It encodes CASSLAPPRLANEKLFF. The rearrangement uses TRBV7-9 and TRBJ1-4; D is unresolved. Trimming took off 0 bases at V and 3 bases at J, with 14 bases between the two ends. CDR1 SEHNR and CDR2 FQNEAQ come from the germline V gene (reference sequence). The length of the CDR3 is 17 residues.